These 16 T cell receptor beta chains originate from one sample sequenced in a study of sequential checkpoint blockade in melanoma. Treatment given: randomized to nivolumab then ipilimumab (arm A) or the reverse (arm B). Generated by immunoSEQ multiplex PCR, the TCRdb table keeps only in-frame clones and is missing some. The sample shows 10,000 to 13,000 clones, 55% to 70% of them seen only once. Here the sequenced sample was CD8+ T cells sorted from blood (inferred from file names), taken from a patient given nivolumab and ipilimumab in sequence. These receptors were taken from a human donor with melanoma.

The chain combines TRBV6-5 with TRBJ1-1; no definite D call. The V gene's germline CDR1 is MNHEY and CDR2 SVGAGI. CDR3 length equals 12 residues. Deletions cut 6 bases from V and 3 bases from J, with 8 bases between. CDR3 in amino acids: CASRFGDTEAFF. The CDR3 DNA is TGTGCCAGCAGGTTCGGGGACACTGAAGCTTTCTTT.

This clone came up once. V usage is TRBV7-9 and J usage is TRBJ1-1; D perhaps matches TRBD1 (6 bases). This CDR3 comprises 12 residues. The V end lost 1 base, the J end lost 8 bases, and 8 bases lay between the germline ends. The germline V gene has CDR1 SEHNR and CDR2 FQNEAQ (reference sequence). The CDR3 region has the DNA TGTGCCAGCAGCTTAGGTGGACAGGAAGCTTTCTTT. Translation: CASSLGGQEAFF.

The V call is TRBV14, the J call TRBJ2-5, with 8 nucleotides matching TRBD1. The J call may be in error: the DNA end matches TRBJ2-7 better. The germline V gene has CDR1 SGHDN and CDR2 FVKESK. The CDR3 sequence is 15 residues long. CDR3 sequence: CASSPGQGPLYEQYF. As DNA, the CDR3 is TGTGCCAGCAGCCCCGGACAGGGACCTCTCTACGAGCAGTACTTC.

V is TRBV11-2 and J is TRBJ2-7; D gene unclear. Germline values: CDR1 SGHAT, CDR2 FQNNGV. Between the trimmed V and J ends, which lost 7 bases and 1 base, there was a span of 5 bases. This CDR3 region has 11 residues. CDR3 residues: CASTTSYEQYF. In DNA, the CDR3 is TGTGCCAGCACGACATCCTACGAGCAGTACTTC.

This chain links TRBV28 with TRBJ2-7; perhaps TRBD1 as D (5 bases). This CDR3 contains 14 residues. The ends were cut back, 3 bases at V and 1 base at J, with 10 bases in the middle. From germline, CDR1 is MDHEN and CDR2 SYDVKM. Here the CDR3 DNA reads TGTGCCAGCAGTTTCTGGGGCCGGTCCTACGAGCAGTACTTC. Translating it yields CASSFWGRSYEQYF.

The rearrangement uses TRBV18 and TRBJ1-4; the match to TRBD1 covers 9 bases. The ends lost 2 bases at V and 3 bases at J; junction bases unmatched: 10. The CDR3 is made up of 18 amino acids. Germline CDR1 and CDR2: KGHSH and LQKENI. The CDR3 loop reads CASSPKGQGFIANEKLFF. The CDR3 DNA follows: TGTGCCAGCTCACCAAAGGGACAGGGATTTATAGCTAATGAAAAACTGTTTTTT.

The sample holds a few counts of this clone. V gene TRBV10-1 combines with J gene TRBJ2-5, with D possibly being TRBD1 (5 bases). The DNA end is a closer match to TRBJ2-7, so the J assignment may be wrong. Per germline, CDR1 WNHNN and CDR2 SYGVQD (reference sequence). The CDR3 sequence is 15 residues long. CDR3 sequence reads: CASSESGQAPYEQYF. CDR3 in DNA: TGCGCCAGCAGTGAGTCGGGGCAGGCACCCTACGAGCAGTACTTC.

The rearrangement uses TRBV7-9 and TRBJ1-1; TRBD1 aligns across 9 bases. J gave up 1 base and V 4 bases, and 4 bases lay outside the gene matches. In germline, CDR1 is SEHNR, CDR2 FQNEAQ (reference sequence). The CDR3 contains 15 residues. The CDR3, as DNA: TGTGCCAGCAGCTCCCTGGACAGGGGGAACACTGAAGCTTTCTTT. It codes for CASSSLDRGNTEAFF.

By frequency in the sample, this clone is medium-sized. This chain links TRBV18 with TRBJ1-4; D ambiguous. Per the germline V gene, CDR1 is KGHSH and CDR2 is LQKENI. The CDR3 totals 12 residues. V lost 6 bases, J lost 8 bases, and 10 bases lay in between. The CDR3 DNA is TGTGCCAGCTCTGGACTTGAAGAAAAACTGTTTTTT. The encoded protein is CASSGLEEKLFF. Supplemented by reference TRBV18 and TRBJ1-4, the full variable domain reads NAGVMQNPRHLVRRRGQEARLRCSPMKGHSHVYWYRQLPEEGLKFMVYLQKENIIDESGMPKERFSAEFPKEGPSILRIQQVVRGDSAAYFCASSGLEEKLFFGSGTQLSVL.

Note on this clone: The CDR3 does not close with the conserved phenylalanine or tryptophan, likely indicating a read error. No DNA is shown, since the ends of the CDR3 on it are uncertain; the CDR3 is the one TCRdb lists. This sequence joins TRBV30 and TRBJ2-4; TRBD2, as called in the table, went unchecked against the DNA. The germline gives CDR1 GTSNPN, CDR2 SVGIG (reference sequence). The CDR3 length is 13 residues, termini included. The CDR3 is CAWSVWRERVRLG.

This chain links TRBV14 with TRBJ1-2; TRBD1 aligns across 8 bases. Losses at the gene ends were 3 bases for V and 4 bases for J; bases not matched to a gene: 10. CDR1 and CDR2 from the germline V gene are SGHDN and FVKESK. This CDR3 region has 16 residues. CDR3 residues: CASSHNPGGTGYGYTF. CDR3 DNA sequence: TGTGCCAGCAGCCACAATCCCGGGGGGACAGGCTATGGCTACACCTTC. The entire variable domain, with the rest obtained from reference TRBV14 and TRBJ1-2, is as follows: EAGVTQFPSHSVIEKGQTVTLRCDPISGHDNLYWYRRVMGKEIKFLLHFVKESKQDESGMPNNRFLAERTGGTYSTLKVQPAELEDSGVYFCASSHNPGGTGYGYTFGSGTRLTVV.

The J gene is TRBJ2-3, the V gene TRBV7-9, with D maybe TRBD1 (5 bases). Germline V CDR1 and CDR2: SEHNR, FQNEAQ (reference sequence). Trimming took off 5 bases at V and 4 bases at J, with 22 bases between the two ends. The CDR3 is 17 residues long. The CDR3 sequence is CASSPIPGFDKADTQYF. In nucleotides, the CDR3 is TGTGCCAGCAGCCCTATCCCAGGGTTTGATAAGGCAGATACGCAGTATTTT. Complete variable domain (other parts from reference TRBV7-9 and TRBJ2-3): DTGVSQNPRHKITKRGQNVTFRCDPISEHNRLYWYRQTLGQGPEFLTYFQNEAQLEKSRLLSDRFSAERPKGSFSTLEIQRTEQGDSAMYLCASSPIPGFDKADTQYFGPGTRLTVL.

The chain uses TRBV7-6 and TRBJ2-1; TRBD2 matches 10 bases. After removal of 1 base from V and 7 bases from J, the junction contained 7 bases not matched to a gene. The CDR3 sequence is 16 residues long. Germline V gene lookup returns CDR1 SGHVS and CDR2 FNYEAQ. The CDR3 DNA follows: TGTGCCAGCAGCTTAGTAAGAGCGGGGGGGAGAAATGAGCAGTTCTTC. Translated, it gives CASSLVRAGGRNEQFF.

The chain recombines TRBV19 with TRBJ1-6, with D maybe TRBD1 (5 bases). Germline V gives CDR1 LNHDA, CDR2 SQIVND (reference sequence). The CDR3 covers 15 residues. Trimming took off 4 bases at V and 3 bases at J, with 10 bases between the two ends. CDR3 sequence (DNA): TGTGCCAGTAGTACGACAGTTTACTATAATTCACCCCTCCACTTT. Protein product: CASSTTVYYNSPLHF.

The chain links TRBV27 to TRBJ1-1; D gene unclear. The CDR3 consists of 13 residues. CDR1 is MNHEY, CDR2 SMNVEV, per germline (reference sequence). V lost 3 bases to trimming and J lost 5 bases, with 10 bases between them. CDR3 sequence (DNA): TGTGCCAGCAGTTTGCGGGGAAGTACTGAAGCTTTCTTT. As protein: CASSLRGSTEAFF.

This chain links TRBV7-2 with TRBJ2-5, with a tentative D call TRBD2 (5 bases). V was cut by 2 bases and J by 5 bases, with 12 bases left in between. The germline V gene has CDR1 SGHTA and CDR2 FQGNSA. This CDR3 is 14 amino acids long. DNA of the CDR3: TGTGCCAGCAGCTTATACCGGGGTGGCGAGACCCAGTACTTC. This gives the protein CASSLYRGGETQYF.